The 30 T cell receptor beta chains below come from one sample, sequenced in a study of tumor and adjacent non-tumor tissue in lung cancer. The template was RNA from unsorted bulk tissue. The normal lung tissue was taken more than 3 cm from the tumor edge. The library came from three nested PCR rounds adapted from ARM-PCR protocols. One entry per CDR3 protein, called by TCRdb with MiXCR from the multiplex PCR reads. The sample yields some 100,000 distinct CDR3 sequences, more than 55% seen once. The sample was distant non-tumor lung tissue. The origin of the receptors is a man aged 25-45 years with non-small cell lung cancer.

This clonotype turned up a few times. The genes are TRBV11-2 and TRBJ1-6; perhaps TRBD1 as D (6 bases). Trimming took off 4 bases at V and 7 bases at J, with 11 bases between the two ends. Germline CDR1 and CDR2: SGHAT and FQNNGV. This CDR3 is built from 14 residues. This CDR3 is CASSWRQENSPLHF. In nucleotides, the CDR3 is TGTGCCAGCAGCTGGCGACAGGAAAATTCACCCCTCCACTTT.

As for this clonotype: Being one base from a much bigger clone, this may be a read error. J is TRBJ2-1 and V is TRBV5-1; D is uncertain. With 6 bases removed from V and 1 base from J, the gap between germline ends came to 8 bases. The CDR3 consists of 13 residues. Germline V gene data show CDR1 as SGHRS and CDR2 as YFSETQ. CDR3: CASMPLSYNEQFF. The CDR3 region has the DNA TGCGCCAGCATGCCCCTTTCCTACAATGAGCAGTTCTTC. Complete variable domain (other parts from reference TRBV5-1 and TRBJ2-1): KAGVTQTPRYLIKTRGQQVTLSCSPISGHRSVSWYQQTPGQGLQFLFEYFSETQRNKGNFPGRFSGRQFSNSRSEMNVSTLELGDSALYLCASMPLSYNEQFFGPGTRLTVL.

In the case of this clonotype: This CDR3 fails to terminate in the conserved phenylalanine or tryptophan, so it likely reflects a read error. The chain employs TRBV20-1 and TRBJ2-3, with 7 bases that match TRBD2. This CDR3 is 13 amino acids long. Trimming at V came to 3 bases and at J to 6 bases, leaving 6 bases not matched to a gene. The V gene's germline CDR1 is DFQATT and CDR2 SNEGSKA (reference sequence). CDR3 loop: CSASGEGRDTQYL. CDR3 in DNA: TGCAGTGCTAGCGGGGAGGGCAGGGATACGCAGTATCTT.

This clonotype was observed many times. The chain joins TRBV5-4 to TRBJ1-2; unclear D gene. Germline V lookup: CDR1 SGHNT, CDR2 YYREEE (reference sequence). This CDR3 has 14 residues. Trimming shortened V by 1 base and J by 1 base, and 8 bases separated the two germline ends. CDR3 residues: CASSLSSYNYGYTF. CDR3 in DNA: TGTGCCAGCAGCTTGAGTAGCTATAACTATGGCTACACCTTC.

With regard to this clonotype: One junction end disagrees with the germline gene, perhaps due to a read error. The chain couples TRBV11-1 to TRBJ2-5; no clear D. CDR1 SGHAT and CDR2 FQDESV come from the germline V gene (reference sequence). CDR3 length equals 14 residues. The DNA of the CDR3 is TGTGCCGGCAGCGTCGACACGTACCAAGAGACCCGGTACTTC. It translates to CAGSVDTYQETRYF.

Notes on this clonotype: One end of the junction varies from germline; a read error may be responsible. The CDR3 region has the DNA TGTGCCAGCGGCTTCCGTACCGTGTGGGAGCAGTACTTC. Encoded protein: CASGFRTVWEQYF. The chain links TRBV11-2 to TRBJ2-7, with D unresolved. This CDR3 contains 13 residues. Germline CDR1 reads SGHAT; CDR2 reads FQNNGV.

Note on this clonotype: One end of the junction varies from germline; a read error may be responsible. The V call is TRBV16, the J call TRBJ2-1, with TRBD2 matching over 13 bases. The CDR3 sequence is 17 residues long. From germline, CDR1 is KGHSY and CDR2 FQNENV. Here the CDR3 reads CASIQAELAGGDHEQFF. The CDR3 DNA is TGTGCCAGCATCCAAGCAGAACTAGCGGGGGGGGACCATGAGCAATTCTTC.

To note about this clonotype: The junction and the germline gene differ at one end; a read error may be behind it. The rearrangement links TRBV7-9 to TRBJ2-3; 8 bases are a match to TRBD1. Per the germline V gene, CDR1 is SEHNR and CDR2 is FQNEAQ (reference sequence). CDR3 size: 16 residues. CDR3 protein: CVSRLTGDTSTDTQYF. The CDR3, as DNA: TGTGTCAGCAGGCTGACAGGGGATACTAGCACAGATACGCAATATTTT.

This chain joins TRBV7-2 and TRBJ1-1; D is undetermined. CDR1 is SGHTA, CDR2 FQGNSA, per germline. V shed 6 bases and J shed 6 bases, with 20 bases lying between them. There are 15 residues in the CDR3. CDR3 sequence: CASSPKTIPNSEAFF. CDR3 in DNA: TGTGCCAGCAGTCCGAAGACGATTCCCAACTCTGAAGCTTTCTTT. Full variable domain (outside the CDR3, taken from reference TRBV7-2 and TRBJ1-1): GAGVSQSPSNKVTEKGKDVELRCDPISGHTALYWYRQSLGQGLEFLIYFQGNSAPDKSGLPSDRFSAERTGGSVSTLTIQRTQQEDSAVYLCASSPKTIPNSEAFFGQGTRLTVV.

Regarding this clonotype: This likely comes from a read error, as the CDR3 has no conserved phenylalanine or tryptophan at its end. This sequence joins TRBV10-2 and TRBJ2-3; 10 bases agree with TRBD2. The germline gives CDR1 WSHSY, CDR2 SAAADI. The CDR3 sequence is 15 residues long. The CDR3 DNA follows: TGCGCCAGCAGGTCCGGGACTAGCGTTACAGATATGCAGTATTCT. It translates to CASRSGTSVTDMQYS.

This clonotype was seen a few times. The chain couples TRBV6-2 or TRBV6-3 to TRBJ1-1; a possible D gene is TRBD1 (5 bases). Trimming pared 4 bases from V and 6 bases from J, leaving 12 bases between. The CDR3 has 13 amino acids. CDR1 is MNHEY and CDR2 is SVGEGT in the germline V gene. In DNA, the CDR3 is TGTGCCAGCAGTTGGCCAGGGATCCCTGAAGCTTTCTTT. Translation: CASSWPGIPEAFF.

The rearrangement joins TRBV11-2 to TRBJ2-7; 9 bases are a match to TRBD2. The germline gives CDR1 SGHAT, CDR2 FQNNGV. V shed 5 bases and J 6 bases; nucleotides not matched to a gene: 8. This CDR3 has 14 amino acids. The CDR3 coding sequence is TGTGCCAGCAGCCCCGGGGGACTAGCATTCGAGCAGTACTTC. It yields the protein CASSPGGLAFEQYF. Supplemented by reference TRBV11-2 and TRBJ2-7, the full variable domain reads EAGVAQSPRYKIIEKRQSVAFWCNPISGHATLYWYQQILGQGPKLLIQFQNNGVVDDSQLPKDRFSAERLKGVDSTLKIQPAKLEDSAVYLCASSPGGLAFEQYFGPGTRLTVT.

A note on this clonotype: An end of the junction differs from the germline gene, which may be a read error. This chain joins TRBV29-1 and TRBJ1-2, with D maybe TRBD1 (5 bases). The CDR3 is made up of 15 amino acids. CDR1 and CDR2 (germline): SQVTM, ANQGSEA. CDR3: CNVEGGGDRNYGYAF. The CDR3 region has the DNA TGCAACGTTGAAGGTGGGGGAGACCGTAACTATGGCTACGCCTTC.

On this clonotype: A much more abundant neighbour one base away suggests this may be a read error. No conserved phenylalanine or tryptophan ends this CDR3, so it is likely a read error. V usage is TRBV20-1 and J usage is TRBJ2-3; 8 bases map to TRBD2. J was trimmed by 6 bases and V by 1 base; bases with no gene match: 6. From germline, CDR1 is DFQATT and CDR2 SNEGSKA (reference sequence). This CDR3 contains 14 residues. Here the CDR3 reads CSARAGGPGDTQYL. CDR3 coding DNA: TGCAGTGCTAGAGCGGGAGGGCCCGGGGATACGCAGTATTTG.

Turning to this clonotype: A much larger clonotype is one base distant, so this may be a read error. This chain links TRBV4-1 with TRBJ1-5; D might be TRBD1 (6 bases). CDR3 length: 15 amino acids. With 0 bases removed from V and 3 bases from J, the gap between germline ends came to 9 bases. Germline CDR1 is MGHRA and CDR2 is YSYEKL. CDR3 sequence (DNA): TGCGCCAGCAGCCAAGAAGGGGGGGTCAATCAGCCCCAGCATTTT. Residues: CASSQEGGVNQPQHF.

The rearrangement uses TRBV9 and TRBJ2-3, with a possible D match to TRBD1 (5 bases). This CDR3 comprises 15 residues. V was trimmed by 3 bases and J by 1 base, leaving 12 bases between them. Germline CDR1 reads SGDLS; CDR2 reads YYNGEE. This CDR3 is CASSEGITRTDTQYF. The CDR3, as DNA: TGTGCCAGCAGCGAGGGGATTACTCGCACAGATACGCAGTATTTT.

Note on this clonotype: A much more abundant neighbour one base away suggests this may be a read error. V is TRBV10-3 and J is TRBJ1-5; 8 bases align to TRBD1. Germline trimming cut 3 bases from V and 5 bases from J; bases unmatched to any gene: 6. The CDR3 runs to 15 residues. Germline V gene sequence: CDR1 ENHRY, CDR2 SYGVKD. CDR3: CAISDPGQEDQPQHF. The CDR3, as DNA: TGTGCCATCAGTGACCCGGGACAGGAAGATCAGCCCCAGCATTTT.

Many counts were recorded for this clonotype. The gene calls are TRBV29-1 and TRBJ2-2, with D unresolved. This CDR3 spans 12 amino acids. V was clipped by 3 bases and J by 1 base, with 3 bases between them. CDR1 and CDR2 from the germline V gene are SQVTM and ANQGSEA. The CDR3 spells CSVDRNTGELFF. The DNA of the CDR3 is TGCAGCGTTGATAGGAACACCGGGGAGCTGTTTTTT.

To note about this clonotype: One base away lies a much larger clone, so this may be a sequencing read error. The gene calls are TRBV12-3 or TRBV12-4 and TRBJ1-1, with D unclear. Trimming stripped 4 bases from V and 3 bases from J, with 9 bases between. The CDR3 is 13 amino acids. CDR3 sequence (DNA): TGTGCCAGCAGTTCGACGGTGGACACTGAAGCTTTCTTT. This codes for CASSSTVDTEAFF.

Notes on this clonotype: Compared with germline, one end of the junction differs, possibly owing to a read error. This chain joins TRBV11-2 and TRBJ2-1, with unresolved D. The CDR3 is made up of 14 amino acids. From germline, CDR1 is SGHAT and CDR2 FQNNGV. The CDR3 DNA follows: TGTACCAGCAACTCTAAGACTTCCTACAATGAGCAGTTCTTC. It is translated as CTSNSKTSYNEQFF.

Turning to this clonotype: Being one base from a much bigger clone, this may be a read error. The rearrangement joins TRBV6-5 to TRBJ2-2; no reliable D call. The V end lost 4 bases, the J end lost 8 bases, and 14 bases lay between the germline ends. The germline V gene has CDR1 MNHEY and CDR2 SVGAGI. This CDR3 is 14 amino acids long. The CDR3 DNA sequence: TGTGCCAGCAGTTGCCAGGACCCCGCGGGGGAGCTGTTTTTT. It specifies CASSCQDPAGELFF.

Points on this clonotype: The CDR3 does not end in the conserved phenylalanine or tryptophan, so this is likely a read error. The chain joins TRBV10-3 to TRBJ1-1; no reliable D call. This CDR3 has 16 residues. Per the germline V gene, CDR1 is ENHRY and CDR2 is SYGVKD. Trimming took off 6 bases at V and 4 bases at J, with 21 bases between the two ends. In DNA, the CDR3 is TGTGCCATCAGACGGTCAGTGGCAGGCGCGTCCACTGAAGCTTTCTCT. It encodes CAIRRSVAGASTEAFS.

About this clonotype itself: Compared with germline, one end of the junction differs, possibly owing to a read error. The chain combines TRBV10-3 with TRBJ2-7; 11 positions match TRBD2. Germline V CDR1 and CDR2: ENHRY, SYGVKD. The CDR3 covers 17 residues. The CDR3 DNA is TGTGCCATCAATGAGTCGGCAGAACTAGCGGGGGACTACGAGCAGTACTTC. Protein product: CAINESAELAGDYEQYF.

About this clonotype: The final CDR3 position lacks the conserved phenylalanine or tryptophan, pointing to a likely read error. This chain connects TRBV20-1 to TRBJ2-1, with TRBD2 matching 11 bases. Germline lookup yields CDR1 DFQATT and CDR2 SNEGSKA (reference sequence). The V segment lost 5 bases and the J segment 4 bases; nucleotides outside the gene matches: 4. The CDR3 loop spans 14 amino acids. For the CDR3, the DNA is TGCAGTGCTCCTAGCGGGGGGATGTACAATGAGCAGTTCTCC. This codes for CSAPSGGMYNEQFS.

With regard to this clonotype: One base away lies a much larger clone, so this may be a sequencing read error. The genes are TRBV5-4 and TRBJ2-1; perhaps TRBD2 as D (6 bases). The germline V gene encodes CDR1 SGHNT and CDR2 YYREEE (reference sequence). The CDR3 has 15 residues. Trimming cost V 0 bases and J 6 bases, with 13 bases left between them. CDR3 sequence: CASSLEEGTCNEQFF. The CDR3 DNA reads TGTGCCAGCAGCTTGGAGGAGGGAACCTGCAATGAGCAGTTCTTC. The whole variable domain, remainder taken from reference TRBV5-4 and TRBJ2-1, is ETGVTQSPTHLIKTRGQQVTLRCSSQSGHNTVSWYQQALGQGPQFIFQYYREEENGRGNFPPRFSGLQFPNYSSELNVNALELDDSALYLCASSLEEGTCNEQFFGPGTRLTVL.

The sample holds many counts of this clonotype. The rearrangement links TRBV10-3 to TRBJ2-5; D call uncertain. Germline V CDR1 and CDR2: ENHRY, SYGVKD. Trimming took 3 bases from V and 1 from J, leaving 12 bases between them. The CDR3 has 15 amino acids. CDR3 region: CAISDGQAPQETQYF. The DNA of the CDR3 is TGTGCCATCAGTGACGGGCAGGCCCCCCAAGAGACCCAGTACTTC.

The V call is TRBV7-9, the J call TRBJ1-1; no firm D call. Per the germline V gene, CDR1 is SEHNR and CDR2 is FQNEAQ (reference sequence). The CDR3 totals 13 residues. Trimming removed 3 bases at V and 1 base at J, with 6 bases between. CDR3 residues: CASSLLTNTEAFF. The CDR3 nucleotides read TGTGCCAGCAGCTTGCTGACGAACACTGAAGCTTTCTTT.

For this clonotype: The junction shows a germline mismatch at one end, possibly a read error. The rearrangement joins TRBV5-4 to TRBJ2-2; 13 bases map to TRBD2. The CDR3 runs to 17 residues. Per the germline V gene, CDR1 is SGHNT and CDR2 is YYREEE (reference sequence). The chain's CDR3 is CTSSDAGLAGVTGELFF. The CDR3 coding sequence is TGTACCAGTAGCGACGCCGGACTAGCGGGGGTTACCGGGGAGCTGTTTTTT.

CDR3: CASSRGGVGTGELFF. In DNA form, the CDR3 reads TGCGCCAGCAGTCGAGGGGGCGTGGGCACCGGGGAGCTGTTTTTT. J is TRBJ2-2 and V is TRBV4-3, with TRBD1 matching over 7 bases. V dropped 6 bases and J dropped 4; count of bases not matched to a gene: 8. CDR1 is LGHNA, CDR2 YSLEER, per germline. The CDR3 length is 15 residues.

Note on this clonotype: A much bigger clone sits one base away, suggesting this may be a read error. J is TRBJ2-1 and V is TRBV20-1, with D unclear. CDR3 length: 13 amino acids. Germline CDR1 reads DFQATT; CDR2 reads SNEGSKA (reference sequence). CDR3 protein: CSSEQETYNKQFF. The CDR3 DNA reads TGCAGTTCCGAGCAGGAAACCTACAATAAGCAGTTCTTC.